Here is one TCR beta chain with its context. The junction shows a germline mismatch at one end, possibly a read error. The data stem from a study of OX40 agonist ivuxolimab in advanced cancers. Study as a whole: Three patients got partial responses; one had hepatocellular carcinoma and two had cutaneous melanoma.

CDR1 is SGDLS, CDR2 YYNGEE, per germline. There are 11 residues in the CDR3. Assay: immunoSEQ multiplex PCR; the TCRdb copy retains only in-frame clones and omits some. The repertoire holds about 150,000 clones, roughly 92% seen once, with about 0.3% in the top ten. Patients had blood sampled at baseline and again on cycle 4 day 1 and cycle 7 day 1. The material sequenced was CD4+ or CD8+ T cells sorted from blood, taken in a trial of the OX40 agonist ivuxolimab. This chain joins TRBV9 and TRBJ1-2; 8 bases are shared with TRBD1. The TCR sequence derives from an adult with an advanced solid tumor such as melanoma, head and neck, liver or kidney cancer. CDR3 protein: CASSGGTGHHF. The CDR3 bases are TGTGCCAGCAGCGGCGGGACAGGCCATCACTTC.